Following are 10 T cell receptor beta chains from one sample sequenced in a study of shared clonotypes between healthy human individuals. TCRdb's copy holds only in-frame clones and misses some; the assay was immunoSEQ multiplex PCR. Altogether approximately 1.9 million clones are present, approximately 92% being singletons, with the ten largest covering 1.5% to 2%. The naive CD8 subset, CD45RO-negative cells positively selected for CCR7, excluded terminally differentiated effector memory CD45RA+ cells. Sequencing was performed on naive CD8+ T cells from PBMCs. All receptors derive from a man younger than 35 in good health. Some clones in this sample may be carry-over from other donors' samples.

About this clone itself: Other DNA sequences in this sample translate to the same CDR3. This chain connects TRBV29-1 to TRBJ1-1; the match to TRBD1 covers 7 bases. The CDR3 spans 11 residues. The J segment lost 8 bases and the V segment lost 3 bases, leaving 3 bases of the junction unmatched. Germline V gene lookup returns CDR1 SQVTM and CDR2 ANQGSEA. CDR3 nucleotide sequence: TGCAGCGTTGATAGGGGGCCCGAAGCTTTCTTT. It translates to CSVDRGPEAFF.

The chain employs TRBV5-4 and TRBJ2-7, with TRBD1 matching 8 bases. CDR1 and CDR2 (germline): SGHNT, YYREEE (reference sequence). The CDR3 extends over 13 amino acids. With V trimmed by 5 bases and J by 9 bases, 10 bases remained unmatched. CDR3 coding DNA: TGTGCCAGCAGTTCCAGGGGGCGGTTAGGGCAGTACTTC. Amino acids: CASSSRGRLGQYF.

The V gene is TRBV10-2, the J gene TRBJ2-2; the match to TRBD2 covers 13 bases. CDR3 length equals 15 residues. The germline CDR1 and CDR2 sequences are WSHSY and SAAADI. The J segment lost 6 bases and the V segment lost 8 bases, leaving 6 bases of the junction unmatched. The CDR3, as DNA: TGCGCCAGCGAGACTAGCGGGAGGCCCCCCGGGGAGCTGTTTTTT. Amino acids: CASETSGRPPGELFF.

The rearrangement uses TRBV27 and TRBJ2-7, with D perhaps matching TRBD1 or TRBD2 (5 bases each). From germline, CDR1 is MNHEY and CDR2 SMNVEV (reference sequence). Trimming took 5 bases from V and 2 from J, leaving 13 bases between them. CDR3 length: 14 residues. The DNA for the CDR3 is TGTGCCAGCAGTATCACCGGGACGCCCTACGAGCAGTACTTC. Translating gives CASSITGTPYEQYF.

The chain links TRBV27 to TRBJ2-1, with 9 bases fitting TRBD1. Looked up from germline, CDR1 is MNHEY and CDR2 is SMNVEV (reference sequence). CDR3 length: 16 amino acids. With 6 bases clipped from V and 3 bases from J, the junction kept 9 bases outside the gene matches. CDR3 nucleotide sequence: TGTGCCAGCAGGACCAAACAGGGGGCTAACTACAATGAGCAGTTCTTC. Residues: CASRTKQGANYNEQFF.

The V call is TRBV13, the J call TRBJ2-4; TRBD1 matches 7 bases. CDR1 and CDR2 from the germline V gene are PRHDT and FYEKMQ (reference sequence). Unmatched junction bases numbered 11, after V lost 0 bases and J lost 3 bases. The CDR3 has 18 amino acids. The CDR3 spells CASSLGLREGAVKNIQYF. The CDR3 DNA reads TGTGCCAGCAGCTTAGGGTTAAGAGAGGGGGCGGTCAAAAACATTCAGTACTTC.

V and J are TRBV5-4 and TRBJ1-1; TRBD1 is a possible D gene (6 bases). This CDR3 has 13 amino acids. From germline, CDR1 is SGHNT and CDR2 YYREEE (reference sequence). V was cut by 1 base and J by 7 bases, with 11 bases left in between. CDR3 DNA: TGTGCCAGCAGCTTGTTGGGGGGCCTTGAAGCTTTCTTT. Translating gives CASSLLGGLEAFF.

The chain links TRBV28 to TRBJ1-1, with 7 bases lining up with TRBD1. The CDR3 is made up of 14 amino acids. The V and J ends lost 3 bases and 10 bases, in that order; junction bases with no gene match: 11. In germline, CDR1 is MDHEN, CDR2 SYDVKM. The CDR3 DNA reads as TGTGCCAGCAGTTTCCCCGGGACAGCATCGTCAGCTTTCTTT. Translation: CASSFPGTASSAFF.

The chain links TRBV27 to TRBJ2-7, with D maybe TRBD1 (6 bases). The germline CDR1 and CDR2 sequences are MNHEY and SMNVEV (reference sequence). The CDR3 runs to 15 residues. With 6 bases removed from V and 3 bases from J, the gap between germline ends came to 18 bases. This CDR3 is CASSLDGTPIYEQYF. DNA of the CDR3: TGTGCCAGCAGCCTTGACGGGACACCTATCTACGAGCAGTACTTC.

This clone was observed once. V and J are TRBV19 and TRBJ1-5; perhaps TRBD1 as D (5 bases). Germline loops: CDR1 LNHDA, CDR2 SQIVND (reference sequence). Trimming stripped 3 bases from V and 2 bases from J, with 14 bases between. The CDR3 runs to 16 residues. CDR3 sequence reads: CASSIRRQRGNQPQHF. DNA of the CDR3: TGTGCCAGTAGTATTCGTCGACAGAGGGGCAATCAGCCCCAGCATTTT. The entire variable domain, with the rest obtained from reference TRBV19 and TRBJ1-5, is as follows: DGGITQSPKYLFRKEGQNVTLSCEQNLNHDAMYWYRQDPGQGLRLIYYSQIVNDFQKGDIAEGYSVSREKKESFPLTVTSAQKNPTAFYLCASSIRRQRGNQPQHFGDGTRLSIL.